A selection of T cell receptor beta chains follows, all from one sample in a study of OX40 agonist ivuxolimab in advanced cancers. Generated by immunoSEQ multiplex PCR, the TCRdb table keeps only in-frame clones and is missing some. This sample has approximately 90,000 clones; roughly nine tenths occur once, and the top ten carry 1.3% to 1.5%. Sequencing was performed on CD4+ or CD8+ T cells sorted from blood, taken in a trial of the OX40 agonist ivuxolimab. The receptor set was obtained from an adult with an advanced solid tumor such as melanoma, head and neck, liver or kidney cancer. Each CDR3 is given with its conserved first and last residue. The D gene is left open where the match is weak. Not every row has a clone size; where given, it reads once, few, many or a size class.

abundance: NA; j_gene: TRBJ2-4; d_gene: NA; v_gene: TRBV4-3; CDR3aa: CASSQDLAKNIQYF; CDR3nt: TGCGCCAGCAGCCAAGATCTAGCCAAAAACATTCAGTACTTC
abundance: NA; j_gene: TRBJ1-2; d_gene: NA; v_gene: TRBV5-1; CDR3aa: CASGGGEWYGYTF; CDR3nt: TGCGCCAGCGGCGGGGGGGAGTGGTATGGCTACACCTTC
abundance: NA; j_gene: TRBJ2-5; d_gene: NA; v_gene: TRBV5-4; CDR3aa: CASSLAGTETQYF; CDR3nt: TGTGCCAGCAGCTTGGCTGGGACGGAGACCCAGTACTTC
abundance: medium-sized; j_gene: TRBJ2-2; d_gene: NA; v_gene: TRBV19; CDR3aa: CASTQGSNTGELFF; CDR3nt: TGTGCCAGTACCCAGGGCTCGAACACCGGGGAGCTGTTTTTT
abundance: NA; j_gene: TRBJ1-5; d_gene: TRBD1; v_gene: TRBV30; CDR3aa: CAWIGQGGQPQHF; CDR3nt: TGTGCCTGGATAGGACAGGGTGGACAGCCCCAGCATTTT
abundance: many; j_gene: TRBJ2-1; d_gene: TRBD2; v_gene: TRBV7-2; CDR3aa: CASSMGLPSYNEQFF; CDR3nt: TGTGCCAGCAGCATGGGACTACCCTCCTACAATGAGCAGTTCTTC
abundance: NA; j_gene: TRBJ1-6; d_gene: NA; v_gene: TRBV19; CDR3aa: CASRESNRDSPLHF; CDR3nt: TGTGCCAGTCGGGAGAGCAATCGAGATTCACCCCTCCACTTT
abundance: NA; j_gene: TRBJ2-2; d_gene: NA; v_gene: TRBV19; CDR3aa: CASTSGGANTGELFF; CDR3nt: NA
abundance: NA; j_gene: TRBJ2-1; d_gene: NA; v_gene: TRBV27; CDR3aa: CASSLSPSFHNEQFF; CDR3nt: TGTGCCAGCAGTTTATCACCTAGCTTCCACAATGAGCAGTTCTTC
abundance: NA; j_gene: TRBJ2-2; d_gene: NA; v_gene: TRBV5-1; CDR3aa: CASSLGNIYTGELFF; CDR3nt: TGCGCCAGCAGCTTGGGGAACATCTACACCGGGGAGCTGTTTTTT
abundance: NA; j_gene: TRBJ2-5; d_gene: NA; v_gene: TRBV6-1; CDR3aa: CASSTGHLETQYF; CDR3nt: TGTGCCAGCAGTACGGGACATTTGGAGACCCAGTACTTC
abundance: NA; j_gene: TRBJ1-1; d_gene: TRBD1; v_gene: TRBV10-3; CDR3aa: CAISESRPTRQGTNTEAFF; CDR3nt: TGTGCCATCAGTGAGTCAAGGCCCACTAGACAGGGGACGAACACTGAAGCTTTCTTT
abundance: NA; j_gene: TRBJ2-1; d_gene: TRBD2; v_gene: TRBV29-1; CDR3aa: CSVVGLSPNNEQFF; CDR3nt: TGCAGCGTGGTGGGACTATCCCCTAACAATGAGCAGTTCTTC
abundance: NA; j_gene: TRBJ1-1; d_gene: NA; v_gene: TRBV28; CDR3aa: CASSLTAAQSNTEAFF; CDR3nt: TGTGCCAGCAGTTTAACGGCAGCGCAATCGAACACTGAAGCTTTCTTT
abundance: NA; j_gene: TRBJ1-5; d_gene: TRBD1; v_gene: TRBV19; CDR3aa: CASSIMWTGESAQHF; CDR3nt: TGTGCCAGTAGTATAATGTGGACAGGAGAATCAGCCCAGCATTTT
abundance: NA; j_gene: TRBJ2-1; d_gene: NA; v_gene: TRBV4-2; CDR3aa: CASSQGALGDEQFF; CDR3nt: TGTGCCAGCAGCCAAGGAGCATTAGGGGATGAGCAGTTCTTC
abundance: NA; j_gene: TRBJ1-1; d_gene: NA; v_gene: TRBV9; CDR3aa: CASSLRDPNTEAFF; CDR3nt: TGTGCCAGCAGCCTCCGGGACCCGAACACTGAAGCTTTCTTT
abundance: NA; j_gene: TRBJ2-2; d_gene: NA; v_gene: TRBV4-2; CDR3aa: CASSQEIRLRQGELFF; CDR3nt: TGTGCCAGCAGCCAAGAGATTCGACTGAGACAGGGGGAGCTGTTTTTT
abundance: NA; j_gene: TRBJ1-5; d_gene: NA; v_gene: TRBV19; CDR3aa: CASSIERNQPQHF; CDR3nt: TGTGCCAGTAGTATAGAAAGGAATCAGCCCCAGCATTTT
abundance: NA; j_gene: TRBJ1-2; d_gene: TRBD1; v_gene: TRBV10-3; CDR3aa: CAISLEGRGDYGYTF; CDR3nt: TGTGCCATCAGCCTTGAGGGCAGGGGGGACTATGGCTACACCTTC
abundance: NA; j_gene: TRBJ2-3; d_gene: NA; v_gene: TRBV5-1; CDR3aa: CASSLEGRKNTDTQYF; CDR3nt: TGCGCCAGCAGCTTGGAGGGGCGGAAAAACACAGATACGCAGTATTTT
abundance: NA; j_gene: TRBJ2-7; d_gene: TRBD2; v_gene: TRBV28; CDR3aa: CASSLHRAGEAYEQYF; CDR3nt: TGTGCCAGCAGTTTACACCGGGCGGGAGAGGCCTACGAGCAGTACTTC
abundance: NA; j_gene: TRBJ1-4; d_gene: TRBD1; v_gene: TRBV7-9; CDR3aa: CASRRDRADEKLFF; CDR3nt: TGTGCCAGCAGACGGGACAGGGCGGATGAAAAACTGTTTTTT
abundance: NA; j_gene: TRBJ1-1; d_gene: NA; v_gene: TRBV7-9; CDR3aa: CVEGQGEAFF; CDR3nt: TGTGTCGAGGGTCAGGGAGAAGCTTTCTTT
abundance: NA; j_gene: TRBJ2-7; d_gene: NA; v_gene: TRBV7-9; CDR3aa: CASSSWTGYEQYF; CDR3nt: TGTGCCAGCAGCTCTTGGACGGGGTACGAGCAGTACTTC
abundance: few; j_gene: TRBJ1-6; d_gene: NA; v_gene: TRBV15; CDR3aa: CATSRDYNSPLHF; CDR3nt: TGTGCCACCAGCAGAGATTATAATTCACCCCTCCACTTT
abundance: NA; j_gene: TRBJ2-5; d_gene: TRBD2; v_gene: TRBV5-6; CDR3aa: CASSTGLAGRRQETQYF; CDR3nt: TGTGCCAGCAGCACGGGACTAGCGGGGCGAAGACAAGAGACCCAGTACTTC
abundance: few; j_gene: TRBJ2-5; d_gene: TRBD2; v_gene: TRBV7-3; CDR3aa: CASSRHGGQETQYF; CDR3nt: TGTGCCAGCAGCCGGCACGGGGGGCAAGAGACCCAGTACTTC
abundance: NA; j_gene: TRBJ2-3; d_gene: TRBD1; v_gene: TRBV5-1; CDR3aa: CASSLSGQVDGTQYF; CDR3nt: TGCGCCAGCAGCTTGTCGGGACAGGTGGACGGCACGCAGTATTTT
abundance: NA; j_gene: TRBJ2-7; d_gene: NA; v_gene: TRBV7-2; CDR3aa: CASSLERLQYF; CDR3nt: TGTGCCAGCAGCTTAGAGAGACTGCAGTACTTC
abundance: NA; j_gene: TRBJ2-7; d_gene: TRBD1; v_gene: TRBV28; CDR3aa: CASSTWDRLSSYEQYF; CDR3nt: TGTGCCAGCAGCACCTGGGACAGGCTCTCTTCGTACGAGCAGTACTTC
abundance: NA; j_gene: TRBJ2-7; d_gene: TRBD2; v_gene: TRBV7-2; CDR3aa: CASSLKFSTSGGTYEQYF; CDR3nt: TGTGCCAGCAGCTTAAAATTCTCGACTAGCGGGGGCACCTACGAGCAGTACTTC
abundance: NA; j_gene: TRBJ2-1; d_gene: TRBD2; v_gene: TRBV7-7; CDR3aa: CASSLLAGAPYNEQFF; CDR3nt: TGTGCTAGCAGCTTACTAGCGGGGGCCCCCTACAATGAGCAGTTCTTC
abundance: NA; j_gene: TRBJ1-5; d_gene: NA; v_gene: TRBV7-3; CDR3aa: CASSPGSNQPQHF; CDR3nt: TGTGCCAGCAGCCCCGGGTCCAATCAGCCCCAGCATTTT
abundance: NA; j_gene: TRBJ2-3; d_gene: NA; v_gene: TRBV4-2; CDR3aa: CASSRKPGGTDTQYF; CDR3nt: TGTGCCAGCAGCCGTAAGCCCGGAGGAACAGATACGCAGTATTTT
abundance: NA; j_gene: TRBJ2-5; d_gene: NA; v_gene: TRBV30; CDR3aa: CAWKTSKVQETQYF; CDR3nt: TGTGCCTGGAAAACTTCCAAGGTCCAAGAGACCCAGTACTTC
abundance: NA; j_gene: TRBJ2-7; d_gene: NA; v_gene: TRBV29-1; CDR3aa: CSVRLLGGSSYEQYF; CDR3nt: TGCAGCGTGCGACTTCTAGGGGGGAGCTCCTACGAGCAGTACTTC
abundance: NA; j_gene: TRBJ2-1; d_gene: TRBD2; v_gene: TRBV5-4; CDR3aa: CASSLALAGGTLRQFF; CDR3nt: TGTGCCAGCAGCTTGGCCCTAGCGGGAGGGACGTTACGGCAGTTCTTC
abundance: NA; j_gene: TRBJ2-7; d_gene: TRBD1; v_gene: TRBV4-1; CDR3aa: CASRLQGGTDYEQYF; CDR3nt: TGCGCCAGCAGGTTACAGGGGGGAACAGACTACGAGCAGTACTTC
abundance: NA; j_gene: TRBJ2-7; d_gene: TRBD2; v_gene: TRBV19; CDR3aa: CASCERAGIGEQYF; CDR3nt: TGTGCCAGCTGTGAGCGAGCGGGAATCGGCGAGCAGTACTTC
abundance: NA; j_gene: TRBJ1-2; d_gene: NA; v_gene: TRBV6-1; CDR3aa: CASKLGGNGYTF; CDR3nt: TGTGCCAGCAAGTTGGGGGGAAATGGCTACACCTTC
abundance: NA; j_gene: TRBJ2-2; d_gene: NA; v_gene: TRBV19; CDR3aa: CASSHGGRNTGELFF; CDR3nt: TGTGCCAGTAGTCACGGGGGGCGTAACACCGGGGAGCTGTTTTTT
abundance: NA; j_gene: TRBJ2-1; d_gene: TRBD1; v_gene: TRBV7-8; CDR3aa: CASSLLTGGGEQFF; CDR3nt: TGTGCCAGCAGTTTACTAACAGGGGGCGGTGAGCAGTTCTTC
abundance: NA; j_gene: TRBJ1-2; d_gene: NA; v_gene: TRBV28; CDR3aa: CASSLRWEGGYGYTF; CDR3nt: TGTGCCAGCAGTTTAAGGTGGGAAGGTGGCTATGGCTACACCTTC
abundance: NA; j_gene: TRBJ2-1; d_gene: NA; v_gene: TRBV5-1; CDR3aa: CASKRDIYNEQFF; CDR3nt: TGCGCCAGCAAGAGGGACATATACAATGAGCAGTTCTTC
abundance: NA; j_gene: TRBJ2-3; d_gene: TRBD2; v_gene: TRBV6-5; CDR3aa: CASSYGRGVTDTQYF; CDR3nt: TGTGCCAGCAGTTACGGGCGGGGGGTCACAGATACGCAGTATTTT